The clone carrying this T cell receptor (beta chain) appeared a few times. The antigen remains undetermined. Reverse transcribed after extraction, RNA yielded cDNA as the sequencing template. Profiled with immunoSEQ multiplex PCR; TCRdb holds only in-frame clones, not every one. Of 110,000 to 150,000 clones listed, around 50% are singletons. This specimen belongs to a study of CD8+ T cells in alopecia areata. Findings and limits, study-wide: Clonality in the scalp and expanded CD8+ clones ranked among the top 100 were significantly decreased by tofacitinib. Lesional scalp displayed greater clonality than normal scalp, most notably in alopecia totalis/universalis. Scalp and blood retained many expanded lesional clones during tofacitinib.

Treatment here: oral pan-JAK inhibitor, 5-10 mg twice daily. Researchers gathered lesional scalp punch biopsies and peripheral blood from patients with alopecia areata. This CDR3 is built from 18 residues. V dropped 5 bases and J dropped 0 bases, with 22 bases sitting between them. CDR1 MNHEY and CDR2 SMNVEV come from the germline V gene (reference sequence). Here the sequenced sample was CD8+ T cells sorted from blood, taken at week 4, from a patient treated with tofacitinib. The V gene is TRBV27, the J gene TRBJ2-5; the D is unclear. The source is a human donor with alopecia areata. This CDR3 is CASSPQYPPPAYQETQYF. CDR3 DNA: TGTGCCAGCAGTCCACAATACCCCCCTCCAGCTTACCAAGAGACCCAGTACTTC.